The T cell receptor (beta chain) described here comes from a study of metastatic and nonmetastatic thyroid tumors. TCRdb called clones again from the PCR reads with MiXCR. The data contain 30,000 to 35,000 clones, about 20% of them seen just once; the ten biggest clones take up 7.5% to 9.5%. Among the patients, none had received any treatment before thyroid surgery. The germline V gene encodes CDR1 LGHNT and CDR2 FRNRAP. The CDR3 sequence is 20 residues long. V lost 3 bases and J lost 5, with 26 bases in between. This clone was detected ten times or more. The rearrangement joins TRBV12-5 to TRBJ1-6, with a weak D call TRBD1 (6 bases). The sequence derives from a female donor with papillary thyroid cancer or a benign thyroid nodule (not recorded which). Some clones in this sample may be carry-over from other donors' samples. Sequencing was carried out using blood. CDR3 coding DNA: TGTGCTAGTGGTTTCCAAACCACGGCAGGGGCCGGGGTTGATAATTCACCCCTCCACTTT. Protein product: CASGFQTTAGAGVDNSPLHF. Using reference TRBV12-5 and TRBJ1-6 for the parts outside the CDR3, the full variable domain is DARVTQTPRHKVTEMGQEVTMRCQPILGHNTVFWYRQTMMQGLELLAYFRNRAPLDDSGMPKDRFSAEMPDATLATLKIQPSEPRDSAVYFCASGFQTTAGAGVDNSPLHFGNGTRLTVT.